These 14 T cell receptor beta chains share one sample of origin, sequenced in a study of radiotherapy plus CTLA-4 blockade in lung cancer. The protocol was immunoSEQ multiplex PCR, while the TCRdb copy is restricted to in-frame clones and leaves out a portion. The sample has some 64,000 clones; approximately 76% are singletons. The starting material was peripheral blood, obtained from a patient treated with radiotherapy plus ipilimumab. The receptors come from a human donor with non-small cell lung cancer whose response to radiotherapy plus ipilimumab could not be evaluated. Some clones in this sample may be carry-over from other donors' samples.

The V call is TRBV29-1, the J call TRBJ2-7; D is possibly TRBD2 (6 bases). CDR1 and CDR2 from the germline V gene are SQVTM and ANQGSEA. There are 14 residues in the CDR3. V was cut by 0 bases and J by 2 bases, with 11 bases left in between. CDR3 region: CSVEDRRGTYEQYF. The CDR3 DNA reads TGCAGCGTTGAAGATCGGCGGGGAACCTACGAGCAGTACTTC.

The chain employs TRBV15 and TRBJ2-7; 8 nucleotides line up with TRBD2. V shed 5 bases and J 1 base; nucleotides not matched to a gene: 10. Per the germline V gene, CDR1 is LNHNV and CDR2 is YYDKDF (reference sequence). The CDR3 spans 16 residues. The CDR3 sequence is CATSLRGGLPSYEQYF. CDR3 sequence (DNA): TGTGCCACCAGCCTCCGGGGGGGTCTCCCTTCCTACGAGCAGTACTTC. The full variable domain, its missing parts supplied by reference TRBV15 and TRBJ2-7, is DAMVIQNPRYQVTQFGKPVTLSCSQTLNHNVMYWYQQKSSQAPKLLFHYYDKDFNNEADTPDNFQSRRPNTSFCFLDIRSPGLGDTAMYLCATSLRGGLPSYEQYFGPGTRLTVT.

As to this clone: Mismatch with germline at one junction end may stem from a read error. The DNA for the CDR3 is TGTGCCATCAGAACCGAGGACTATGGCCACACCTTC. It yields the protein CAIRTEDYGHTF. The J gene is TRBJ1-2, the V gene TRBV10-3; no definite D call. CDR3 size: 12 residues. Germline CDR1 ENHRY, CDR2 SYGVKD.

The gene calls are TRBV5-1 and TRBJ2-7, with unresolved D. The CDR3 length is 12 residues. The V and J ends lost 5 bases and 0 bases respectively, with 6 bases between them. Per the germline V gene, CDR1 is SGHRS and CDR2 is YFSETQ. The CDR3 here is CASRPSSYEQYF. CDR3 DNA: TGCGCCAGCAGGCCGAGCTCCTACGAGCAGTACTTC.

This clone was seen only a few times. The sample has other DNA sequences that encode this CDR3 too. The chain joins TRBV18 to TRBJ2-2, with D maybe TRBD1 (5 bases). The ends were cut back, 3 bases at V and 1 base at J, with 9 bases in the middle. Germline V gene lookup returns CDR1 KGHSH and CDR2 LQKENI. The CDR3 sequence is 15 residues long. CDR3 loop: CASSPRQGNTGELFF. The DNA for the CDR3 is TGTGCCAGCTCACCCCGCCAGGGGAACACCGGGGAGCTGTTTTTT.

The chain links TRBV29-1 to TRBJ2-5; D remains unclear. The germline V gene encodes CDR1 SQVTM and CDR2 ANQGSEA. The CDR3 spans 11 residues. The V end was cut by 6 bases, the J end by 2 bases, with 7 bases between. CDR3 bases: TGCAGCGTCGAGGTGCAAGAGACCCAGTACTTC. Translated: CSVEVQETQYF.

This rearrangement joins TRBV7-8 to TRBJ1-1; no clear D. Per germline, CDR1 SGHVS and CDR2 FQNEAQ. The CDR3 loop spans 14 amino acids. V dropped 1 base and J dropped 1 base, with 7 bases sitting between them. In DNA, the CDR3 is TGTGCCAGCAGCTTAGAGTCAGGGAACACTGAAGCTTTCTTT. This codes for CASSLESGNTEAFF.

This clone came up once. The V and J genes are TRBV27 and TRBJ1-4; tentatively, D is TRBD1 (6 bases). V lost 4 bases and J 4 bases, leaving 13 bases between the germline ends. There are 15 residues in the CDR3. Germline CDR1 is MNHEY and CDR2 is SMNVEV (reference sequence). CDR3 residues: CASSSGQTVNEKLFF. The CDR3 coding sequence is TGTGCCAGCAGTTCCGGACAGACTGTTAATGAAAAACTGTTTTTT.

The genes are TRBV4-2 and TRBJ1-2; 9 nucleotides match TRBD1. CDR1 and CDR2 (germline): LGHNA, YNFKEQ. The CDR3 consists of 15 residues. The V gene end was trimmed by 0 bases and the J gene end by 3 bases; junction bases not matched to a gene: 2. CDR3 sequence reads: CASSQDRQGDYGYTF. The CDR3 region has the DNA TGTGCCAGCAGCCAAGATAGACAGGGGGACTATGGCTACACCTTC.

The V gene is TRBV6-6, the J gene TRBJ2-6; D is perhaps TRBD1 (5 bases). Per the germline V gene, CDR1 is MNHNY and CDR2 is SVGAGI (reference sequence). The V end was cut by 7 bases, the J end by 1 base, with 5 bases between. This CDR3 spans 13 amino acids. CDR3 sequence: CASTGSGANVLTF. The CDR3 DNA is TGTGCCAGCACAGGGTCTGGGGCCAACGTCCTGACTTTC.

The rearrangement uses TRBV7-2 and TRBJ2-1, with D possibly being TRBD2 (7 bases). This CDR3 comprises 15 residues. Germline-derived CDR1 and CDR2 are SGHTA and FQGNSA. V was pared by 8 bases and J by 7 bases, with 21 bases between. In DNA, the CDR3 is TGTGCCAGCGGATTAATGGGGGGGGGCCGAAATGAGCAGTTCTTC. Translation: CASGLMGGGRNEQFF.

The rearrangement links TRBV28 to TRBJ2-5, with TRBD2 as a possible D gene (6 bases). The germline CDR1 and CDR2 sequences are MDHEN and SYDVKM. The V end lost 7 bases, the J end lost 3 bases, and 21 bases lay between the germline ends. CDR3 size: 16 residues. The CDR3 spells CASTLGLGTGKETQYF. In DNA, the CDR3 is TGTGCCAGCACATTAGGCCTTGGGACTGGCAAAGAGACCCAGTACTTC. The variable domain in full, with the rest retrieved from reference TRBV28 and TRBJ2-5, is DVKVTQSSRYLVKRTGEKVFLECVQDMDHENMFWYRQDPGLGLRLIYFSYDVKMKEKGDIPEGYSVSREKKERFSLILESASTNQTSMYLCASTLGLGTGKETQYFGPGTRLLVL.

The rearrangement joins TRBV2 to TRBJ2-3, with D possibly TRBD2 on 6 matching bases. Germline CDR1 SNHLY, CDR2 FYNNEI. V was clipped by 5 bases and J by 6 bases, with 18 bases between them. The CDR3 extends over 15 amino acids. The CDR3: CASSKGLAGVDTQYF. Written as DNA, the CDR3 is TGTGCCAGCAGTAAGGGACTCGCAGGAGTTGATACGCAGTATTTT.

The V call is TRBV19, the J call TRBJ1-1; 7 bases agree with TRBD1. CDR1 LNHDA and CDR2 SQIVND come from the germline V gene (reference sequence). With V trimmed by 7 bases and J by 0 bases, 8 bases remained unmatched. The CDR3 consists of 15 residues. The CDR3 here is CASTIGGTVNTEAFF. Here the CDR3 DNA reads TGTGCCAGTACCATAGGGGGGACAGTGAACACTGAAGCTTTCTTT. Full variable domain (remainder filled in from reference TRBV19 and TRBJ1-1): DGGITQSPKYLFRKEGQNVTLSCEQNLNHDAMYWYRQDPGQGLRLIYYSQIVNDFQKGDIAEGYSVSREKKESFPLTVTSAQKNPTAFYLCASTIGGTVNTEAFFGQGTRLTVV.